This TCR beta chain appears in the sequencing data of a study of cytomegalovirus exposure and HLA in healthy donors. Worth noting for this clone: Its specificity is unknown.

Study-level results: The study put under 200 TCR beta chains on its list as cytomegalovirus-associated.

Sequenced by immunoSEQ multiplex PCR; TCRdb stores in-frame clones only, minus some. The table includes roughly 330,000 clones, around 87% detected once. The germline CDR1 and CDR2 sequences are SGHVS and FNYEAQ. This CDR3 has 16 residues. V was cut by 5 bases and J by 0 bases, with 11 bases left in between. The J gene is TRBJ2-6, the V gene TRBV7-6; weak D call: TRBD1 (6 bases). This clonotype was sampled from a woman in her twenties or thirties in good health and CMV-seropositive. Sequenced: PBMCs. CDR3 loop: CASSLRGGSGANVLTF. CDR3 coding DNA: TGTGCCAGCAGCCTCAGAGGGGGCTCTGGGGCCAACGTCCTGACTTTC.